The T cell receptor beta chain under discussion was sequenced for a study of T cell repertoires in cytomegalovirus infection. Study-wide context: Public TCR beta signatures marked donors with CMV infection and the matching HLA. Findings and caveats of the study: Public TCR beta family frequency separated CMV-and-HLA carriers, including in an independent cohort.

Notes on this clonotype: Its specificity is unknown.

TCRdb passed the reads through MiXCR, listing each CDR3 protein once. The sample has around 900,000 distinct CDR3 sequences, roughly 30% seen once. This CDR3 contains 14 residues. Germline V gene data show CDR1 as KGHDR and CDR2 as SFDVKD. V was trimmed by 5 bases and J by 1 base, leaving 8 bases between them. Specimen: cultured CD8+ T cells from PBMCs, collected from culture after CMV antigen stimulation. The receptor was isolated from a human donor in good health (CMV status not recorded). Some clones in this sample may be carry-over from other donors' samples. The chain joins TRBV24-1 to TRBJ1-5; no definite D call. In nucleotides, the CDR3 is TGTGCCACCAGTGGGGAAGAAAGCAATCAGCCCCAGCATTTT. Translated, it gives CATSGEESNQPQHF.